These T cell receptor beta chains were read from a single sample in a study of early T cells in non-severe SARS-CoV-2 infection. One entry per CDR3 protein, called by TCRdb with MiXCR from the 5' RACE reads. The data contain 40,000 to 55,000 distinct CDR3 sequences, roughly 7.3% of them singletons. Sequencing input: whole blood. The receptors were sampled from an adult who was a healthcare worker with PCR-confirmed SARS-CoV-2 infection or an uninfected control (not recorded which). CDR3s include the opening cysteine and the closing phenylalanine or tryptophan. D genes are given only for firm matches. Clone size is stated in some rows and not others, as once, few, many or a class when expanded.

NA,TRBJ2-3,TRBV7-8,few,CASSFVAGSSTDTQYF,TGTGCCAGCAGCTTTGTTGCGGGGTCTAGCACAGATACGCAGTATTTT
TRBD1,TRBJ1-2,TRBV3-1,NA,CASSQAGGVAAGYTF,TGTGCCAGCAGCCAAGCAGGGGGCGTAGCGGCTGGCTACACCTTC
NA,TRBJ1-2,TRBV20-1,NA,CSARVQEPYGYTF,TGCAGTGCTAGAGTCCAGGAGCCCTATGGCTACACCTTC
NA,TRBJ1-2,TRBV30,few,CAWTKHENYGYTF,TGTGCCTGGACAAAACACGAAAACTATGGCTACACCTTC
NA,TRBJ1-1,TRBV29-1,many,CSVLQNTEAFF,TGCAGCGTTTTACAGAACACTGAAGCTTTCTTT
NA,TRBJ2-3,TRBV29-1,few,CSGGFPTDTQYF,TGCAGCGGGGGATTCCCCACAGATACGCAGTATTTT
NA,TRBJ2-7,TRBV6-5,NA,CASSRQGGSSYEQYF,TGTGCCAGCAGTCGACAGGGAGGGAGCTCCTACGAGCAGTACTTC
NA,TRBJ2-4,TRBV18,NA,CASSPIAGNKNIQYF,TGTGCCAGCTCCCCGATCGCGGGCAACAAAAACATTCAGTACTTC
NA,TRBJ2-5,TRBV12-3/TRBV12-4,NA,CASSLGTQLGTQYF,TGTGCCAGCAGCCTTGGGACCCAACTTGGGACCCAGTACTTC
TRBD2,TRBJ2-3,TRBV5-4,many,CASSLALAGPGTDTQYF,TGTGCCAGCAGCTTGGCCTTAGCGGGCCCCGGCACAGATACGCAGTATTTT
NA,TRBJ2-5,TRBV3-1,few,CASSLSIQETQYF,TGTGCCAGCAGCCTAAGTATCCAAGAGACCCAGTACTTC
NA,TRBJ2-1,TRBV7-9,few,CASSSGTANEQFF,TGTGCCAGCAGCTCAGGGACGGCCAATGAGCAGTTCTTC
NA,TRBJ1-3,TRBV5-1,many,CASSLVEQSSGNTIYF,TGCGCCAGCAGCTTGGTTGAGCAGAGCTCTGGAAACACCATATATTTT
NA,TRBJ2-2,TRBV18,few,CASSPPSIAGELFF,TGTGCCAGCTCACCACCAAGCATCGCCGGGGAGCTGTTTTTT
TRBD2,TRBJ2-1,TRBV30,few,CALRLAGGQSSYNEQFF,TGTGCCCTCCGACTAGCGGGGGGACAGAGCTCCTACAATGAGCAGTTCTTC
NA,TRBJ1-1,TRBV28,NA,CASNLLSNTEAFF,TGTGCCAGCAACCTCTTATCCAACACTGAAGCTTTCTTT
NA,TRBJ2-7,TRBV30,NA,CAWRDPSSGHEQYF,TGTGCCTGGAGGGACCCGTCCTCGGGCCACGAGCAGTACTTC